Sequencing of this TCR beta chain was carried out in a study of post-analysis software for immune sequencing data. This clonotype was counted only a few times. Its cognate antigen is unknown. Every TCR beta cDNA library bore unique molecular identifiers. Each sample of about 0.95 to 11 million input T cells yielded about 500,000 cDNA molecules, so each molecule approximated one T cell. MiXCR, run by TCRdb on the PCR reads, gives a single entry per CDR3 protein. The top ten hold roughly 5.2% of the sample, which has 650,000 to 850,000 distinct CDR3 sequences, about 45% seen once. Study outcomes and limitations: TRBV5-6, TRBV5-1 and TRBV20-1 were among five TRBV segments more frequent in patients than controls.

V gave up 1 base and J gave up 0 bases; unmatched junction bases: 6. Germline V CDR1 and CDR2: LGHNA, YSLEER. The CDR3 is 17 residues long. Specimen: blood. This sequence joins TRBV4-3 and TRBJ2-4; 7 bases are a match to TRBD2. The receptor was isolated from a girl between 10 and 17 years old with multiple sclerosis. The CDR3 DNA reads as TGCGCCAGCAGCCAAGGGGAGGGACCGCTAGCCAAAAACATTCAGTACTTC. Translated: CASSQGEGPLAKNIQYF.